What follows is one T cell receptor (beta chain) and its context. Sequencing ends 3 residues short of the CDR3 end; the germline J gene provides the rest. Trimming left V 4 bases short and J 5 bases short, with 14 bases between. CDR1 and CDR2 (germline): DFQATT, SNEGSKA (reference sequence). This CDR3 is 14 amino acids long. The entry originates in a study of T cells in women clearing cervical HPV infection. Libraries were prepared by immunoSEQ multiplex PCR; TCRdb keeps only in-frame clonotypes and omits some of them. In total, the table holds more than 20,000 clones. The sequencing sample was made of blood buffy coat. This clonotype originated in a woman aged 18-70 years with a cervical HPV16 infection that either progressed to CIN3+ or cleared (not recorded which). This chain links TRBV20-1 with TRBJ2-2; TRBD2 might be the D (6 bases). Here the CDR3 reads CSAIIQGGTGELFF. The sequenced part of the CDR3 DNA is TGCAGTGCTATCATCCAGGGAGGAACCGGGGAG.